A single sample is the source of the 6 T cell receptor beta chains below, sequenced in a study of blood T cell repertoires in COVID-19. Clones were read by immunoSEQ multiplex PCR, and TCRdb kept only the in-frame ones, dropping some. The sample comprises 430,000 or so clones, 85% to 90% of which are singletons, and 1.5% to 2% rests with the top ten. Sequencing input: PBMCs or T cells enriched from blood (not recorded which). These receptors were collected from a middle-aged woman who had recovered from COVID-19.

The chain employs TRBV13 and TRBJ2-5, with 8 bases aligning to TRBD1. The trim removed 3 bases at V and 5 bases at J, leaving 14 bases unmatched. Per the germline V gene, CDR1 is PRHDT and CDR2 is FYEKMQ (reference sequence). The CDR3 is 17 residues long. CDR3 DNA sequence: TGTGCCAGCAGCTTTTGGGACGAGTCAGGGGGCACGGAGACCCAGTACTTC. This sequence encodes CASSFWDESGGTETQYF.

The chain employs TRBV7-9 and TRBJ2-3; 9 bases line up with TRBD1. The V and J ends lost 5 bases and 3 bases, in that order; junction bases with no gene match: 15. This CDR3 spans 18 amino acids. Germline CDR1 is SEHNR and CDR2 is FQNEAQ (reference sequence). CDR3 in DNA: TGTGCCAGCAGCCCCCCGCTCGGGGGACAGGGTCTAACAGATACGCAGTATTTT. Amino acid sequence: CASSPPLGGQGLTDTQYF.

The chain couples TRBV5-1 to TRBJ2-7, with 9 nucleotides matching TRBD1. J was trimmed by 5 bases and V by 2 bases; bases with no gene match: 5. The germline V gene encodes CDR1 SGHRS and CDR2 YFSETQ. The CDR3 runs to 14 residues. CDR3 sequence reads: CASSFRDRDNEQYF. CDR3 in DNA: TGCGCCAGCAGCTTCCGGGACAGGGACAACGAGCAGTACTTC.

This chain joins TRBV3-1 (or the pseudogene TRBV3-2) and TRBJ2-6, with TRBD2 identical over 10 bases. Germline lookup yields CDR1 LGHDT and CDR2 YNNKEL (reference sequence). The CDR3 spans 20 residues. The V and J ends lost 3 bases and 0 bases, in that order; junction bases with no gene match: 11. For the CDR3, the DNA is TGTGCCAGCAGCCAGGTAGCGGGAGGACTCTCTCTCTCTGGGGCCAACGTCCTGACTTTC. Translating it yields CASSQVAGGLSLSGANVLTF.

The gene calls are TRBV6-2 or TRBV6-3 and TRBJ1-2; possible D gene TRBD1, 5 bases. In germline, CDR1 is MNHEY, CDR2 SVGEGT. This CDR3 comprises 15 residues. Trimming shortened V by 4 bases and J by 3 bases, and 15 bases separated the two germline ends. The CDR3 is CASSLTGHPHYGYTF. The CDR3 region has the DNA TGTGCCAGCAGTTTGACCGGACACCCTCACTATGGCTACACCTTC.

This sequence joins TRBV29-1 and TRBJ2-7; perhaps TRBD1 as D (5 bases). Germline V gene sequence: CDR1 SQVTM, CDR2 ANQGSEA. V lost 6 bases, J lost 6 bases, and 12 bases lay in between. The CDR3 runs to 11 residues. In DNA, the CDR3 is TGCAGCGTCGAAAATAGGGGCGAGCAGTACTTC. Translated, it gives CSVENRGEQYF.